Sequencing of this T cell receptor (beta chain) was carried out in a study of T-cell memory formation after mild COVID-19. V was pared by 7 bases and J by 3 bases, with 6 bases between. The CDR3 sequence is 12 residues long. Germline V gene data show CDR1 as SNHLY and CDR2 as FYNNEI. Amplification by 5'RACE using constant-segment primers produced TCR alpha and TCR beta cDNA libraries that carried sample barcodes and UMIs. In TCRdb, the 5' RACE reads were re-called with MiXCR into one record per CDR3 protein. Of under 300,000 distinct CDR3 sequences listed, over 7% are singletons. The specimen sequenced was PBMCs or a T cell subset sorted from them (not recorded which). The sequence derives from a man in his late teens or twenties who had mild COVID-19 (a few samples of this study predate the infection). Cell type and time point are not known. The chain couples TRBV2 to TRBJ1-4; D perhaps matches TRBD1 (5 bases). CDR3 bases: TGTGCCAGCATCAGGGCTAATGAAAAACTGTTTTTT. It is translated as CASIRANEKLFF.